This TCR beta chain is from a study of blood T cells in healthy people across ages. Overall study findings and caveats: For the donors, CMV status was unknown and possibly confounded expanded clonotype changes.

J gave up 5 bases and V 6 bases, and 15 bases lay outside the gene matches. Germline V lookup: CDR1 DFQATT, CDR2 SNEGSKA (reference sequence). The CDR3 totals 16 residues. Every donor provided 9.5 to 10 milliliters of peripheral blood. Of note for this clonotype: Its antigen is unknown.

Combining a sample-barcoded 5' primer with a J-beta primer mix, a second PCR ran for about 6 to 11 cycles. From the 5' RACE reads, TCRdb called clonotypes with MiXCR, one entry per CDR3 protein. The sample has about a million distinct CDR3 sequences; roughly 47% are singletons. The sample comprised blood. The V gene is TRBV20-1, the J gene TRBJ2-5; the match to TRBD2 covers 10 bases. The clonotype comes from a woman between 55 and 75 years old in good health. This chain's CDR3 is CSADSSGSTEEETQYF. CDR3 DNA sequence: TGCAGTGCCGACTCTAGCGGGAGCACTGAAGAGGAGACCCAGTACTTC.